The sequence of this T cell receptor (beta chain) was determined in a study of shared clonotypes between healthy human individuals. Whole-study results and caveats: Generally, naive subsets (rather than memory subsets) showed larger estimated richness. Generation probability values for non-shared clonotypes were lower than those for clonotypes shared by all four donors.

About this clone: Antigen unknown.

Recent acute infections and vaccinations were absent in the healthy HIV-negative adult donors. Splitting the CD4+ cells yielded a CD45RA+ naive subset and a CD45RA-negative memory subset. The germline V gene encodes CDR1 MDHEN and CDR2 SYDVKM. The CDR3 contains 15 residues. Trimming removed 5 bases from V and 1 base from J, with 14 bases in between. The table came from immunoSEQ multiplex PCR; TCRdb's copy has only in-frame clones and leaves some out. The sample contains about 2.3 million clones, 85% to 95% of which appear only once. The chain is built from TRBV28 and TRBJ1-2, with D perhaps matching TRBD1 (6 bases). The sample comprised naive CD4+ T cells from PBMCs. Subset reported: CD45RA+ positively selected. This TCR derives from a man aged 18 to 29 in good health. Some clones in this sample may be carry-over from other donors' samples. The CDR3 nucleotides read TGTGCCAGCAGTGTAGGACAGACCTTTAACTATGGCTACACCTTC. Translation gives CASSVGQTFNYGYTF.